This T cell receptor beta chain comes out of a study of T-cell memory formation after mild COVID-19. MiXCR was run by TCRdb on the 5' RACE reads, yielding one entry per CDR3 protein. The table includes about 270,000 distinct CDR3 sequences, 16% detected once. This clonotype turned up a few times. V lost 2 bases and J 0 bases, leaving 11 bases between the germline ends. The CDR3 has 16 residues. Germline lookup yields CDR1 SGHRS and CDR2 YFSETQ. The chain joins TRBV5-1 to TRBJ1-4; D is possibly TRBD1 (6 bases). The clonotype originates from a man between 18 and 35 years old who had mild COVID-19 (a few samples of this study predate the infection). Cell type and time point are not known. The sequencing sample was made of PBMCs or a T cell subset sorted from them (not recorded which). The CDR3 protein is CASSFSGAATNEKLFF. The CDR3 DNA reads TGCGCCAGCAGCTTCTCGGGGGCAGCAACTAATGAAAAACTGTTTTTT.